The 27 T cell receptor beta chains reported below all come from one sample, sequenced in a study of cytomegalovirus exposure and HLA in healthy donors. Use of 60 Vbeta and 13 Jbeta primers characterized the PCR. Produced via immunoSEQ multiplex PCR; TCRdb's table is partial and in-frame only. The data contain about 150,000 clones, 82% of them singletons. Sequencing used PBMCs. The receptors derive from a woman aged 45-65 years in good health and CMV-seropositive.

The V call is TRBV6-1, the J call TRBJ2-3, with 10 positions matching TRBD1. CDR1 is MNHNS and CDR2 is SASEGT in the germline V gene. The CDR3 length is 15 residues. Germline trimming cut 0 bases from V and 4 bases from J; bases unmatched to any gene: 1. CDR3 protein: CASSEAGTGADTQYF. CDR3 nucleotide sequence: TGTGCCAGCAGTGAAGCAGGGACAGGGGCAGATACGCAGTATTTT.

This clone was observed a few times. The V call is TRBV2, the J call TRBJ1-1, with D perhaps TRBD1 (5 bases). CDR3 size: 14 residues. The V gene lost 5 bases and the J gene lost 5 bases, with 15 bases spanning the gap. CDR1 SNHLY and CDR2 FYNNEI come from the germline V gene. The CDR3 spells CASSTGQGRTEAFF. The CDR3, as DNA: TGTGCCAGCAGTACCGGGCAGGGTAGAACTGAAGCTTTCTTT.

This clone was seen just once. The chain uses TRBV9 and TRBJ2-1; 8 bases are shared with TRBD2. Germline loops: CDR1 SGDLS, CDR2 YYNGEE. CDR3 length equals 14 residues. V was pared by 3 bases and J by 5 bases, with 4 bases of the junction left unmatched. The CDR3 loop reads CASSAGLDDNEQFF. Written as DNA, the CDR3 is TGTGCCAGCAGCGCGGGACTAGATGACAATGAGCAGTTCTTC.

The CDR3 DNA sequence: TGCAGCGTTCAGGACAGGGGGTCCTACGAGCAGTACTTC. Its translation is CSVQDRGSYEQYF. The chain uses TRBV29-1 and TRBJ2-7, with 10 nucleotides matching TRBD1. The CDR3 loop spans 13 amino acids. In germline, CDR1 is SQVTM, CDR2 ANQGSEA. The ends lost 5 bases at V and 1 base at J; junction bases unmatched: 2.

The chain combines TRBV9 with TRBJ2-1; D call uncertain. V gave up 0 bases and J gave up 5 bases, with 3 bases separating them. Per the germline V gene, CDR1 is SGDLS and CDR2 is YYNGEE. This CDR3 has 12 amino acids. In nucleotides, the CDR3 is TGTGCCAGCAGCGTAGTTAACAATGAGCAGTTCTTC. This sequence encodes CASSVVNNEQFF.

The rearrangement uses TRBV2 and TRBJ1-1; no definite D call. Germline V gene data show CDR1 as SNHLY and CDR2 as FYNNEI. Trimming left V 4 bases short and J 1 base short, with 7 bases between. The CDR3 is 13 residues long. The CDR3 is CASSVGGNTEAFF. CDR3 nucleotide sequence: TGTGCCAGCAGTGTTGGAGGGAACACTGAAGCTTTCTTT.

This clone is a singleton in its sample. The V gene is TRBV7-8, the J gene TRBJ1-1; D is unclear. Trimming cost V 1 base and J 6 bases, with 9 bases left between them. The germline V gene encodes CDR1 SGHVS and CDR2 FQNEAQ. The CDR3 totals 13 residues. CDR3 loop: CASSLGRYAEAFF. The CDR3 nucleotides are TGTGCCAGCAGCTTAGGGCGGTACGCTGAAGCTTTCTTT.

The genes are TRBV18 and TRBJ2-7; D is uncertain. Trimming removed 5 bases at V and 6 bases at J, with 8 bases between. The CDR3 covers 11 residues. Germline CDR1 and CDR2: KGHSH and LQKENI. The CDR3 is CASSEKSEQYF. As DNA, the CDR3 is TGTGCCAGCTCAGAGAAATCCGAGCAGTACTTC.

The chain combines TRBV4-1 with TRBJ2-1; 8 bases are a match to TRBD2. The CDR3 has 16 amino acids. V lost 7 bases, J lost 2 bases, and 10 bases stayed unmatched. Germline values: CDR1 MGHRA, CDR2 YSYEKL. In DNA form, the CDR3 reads TGCGCCAGCACCCGCAGTTATAGCGGGGCCTACAATGAGCAGTTCTTC. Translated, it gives CASTRSYSGAYNEQFF.

Written as DNA, the CDR3 is TGCAGCACAGCAGAGGGCCCCTACGAGCAGTACTTC. Its protein is CSTAEGPYEQYF. The chain combines TRBV29-1 with TRBJ2-7; a possible D gene is TRBD2 (5 bases). The length of the CDR3 is 12 residues. Between the trimmed V and J ends, which lost 8 bases and 2 bases, there was a span of 13 bases. Looked up from germline, CDR1 is SQVTM and CDR2 is ANQGSEA.

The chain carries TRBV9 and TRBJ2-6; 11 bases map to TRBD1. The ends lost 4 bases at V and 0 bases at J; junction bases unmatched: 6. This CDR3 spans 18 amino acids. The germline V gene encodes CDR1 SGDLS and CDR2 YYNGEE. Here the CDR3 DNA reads TGTGCCAGCAGCAACCGGACAGGGGGCTACTCTGGGGCCAACGTCCTGACTTTC. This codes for CASSNRTGGYSGANVLTF.

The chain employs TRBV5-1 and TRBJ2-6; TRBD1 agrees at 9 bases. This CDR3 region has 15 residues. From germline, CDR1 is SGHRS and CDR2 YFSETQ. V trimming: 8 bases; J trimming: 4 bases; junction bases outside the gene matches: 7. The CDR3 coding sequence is TGCGCCAGTGGGGACAGGGTCTCCGGGGCCAACGTCCTGACTTTC. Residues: CASGDRVSGANVLTF.

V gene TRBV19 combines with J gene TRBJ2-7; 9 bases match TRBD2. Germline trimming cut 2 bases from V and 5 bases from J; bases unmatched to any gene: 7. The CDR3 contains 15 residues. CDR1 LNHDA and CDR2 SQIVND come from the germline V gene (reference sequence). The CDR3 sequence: CASSITSAGGDEQYF. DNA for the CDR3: TGTGCCAGTAGTATAACTTCAGCGGGGGGTGACGAGCAGTACTTC.

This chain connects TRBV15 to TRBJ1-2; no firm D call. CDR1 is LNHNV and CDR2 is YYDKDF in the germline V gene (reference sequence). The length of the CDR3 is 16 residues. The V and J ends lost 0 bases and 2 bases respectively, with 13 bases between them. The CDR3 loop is CATSREESGGNYGYTF. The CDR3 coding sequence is TGTGCCACCAGCAGAGAGGAGAGTGGAGGGAACTATGGCTACACCTTC.

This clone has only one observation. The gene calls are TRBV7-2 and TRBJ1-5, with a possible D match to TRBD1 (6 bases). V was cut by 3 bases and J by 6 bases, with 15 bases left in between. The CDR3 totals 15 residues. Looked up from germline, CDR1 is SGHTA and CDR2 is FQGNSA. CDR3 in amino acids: CASSLSAGAAQPQHF. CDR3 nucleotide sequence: TGTGCCAGCAGCTTGAGTGCGGGGGCGGCTCAGCCCCAGCATTTT. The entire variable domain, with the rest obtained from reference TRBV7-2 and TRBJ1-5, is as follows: GAGVSQSPSNKVTEKGKDVELRCDPISGHTALYWYRQSLGQGLEFLIYFQGNSAPDKSGLPSDRFSAERTGGSVSTLTIQRTQQEDSAVYLCASSLSAGAAQPQHFGDGTRLSIL.

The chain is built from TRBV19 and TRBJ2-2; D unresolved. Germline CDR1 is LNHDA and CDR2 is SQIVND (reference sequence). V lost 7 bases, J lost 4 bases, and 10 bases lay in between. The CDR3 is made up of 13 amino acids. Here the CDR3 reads CASIRVPTGELFF. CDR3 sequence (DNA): TGTGCCAGTATTCGGGTTCCCACCGGGGAGCTGTTTTTT.

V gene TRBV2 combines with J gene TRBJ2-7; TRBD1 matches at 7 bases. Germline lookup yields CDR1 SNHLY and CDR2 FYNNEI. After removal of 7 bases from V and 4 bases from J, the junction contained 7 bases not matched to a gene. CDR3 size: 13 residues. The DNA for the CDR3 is TGTGCCAGCACCGACAGGGTGGGGTACGAGCAGTACTTC. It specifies CASTDRVGYEQYF.

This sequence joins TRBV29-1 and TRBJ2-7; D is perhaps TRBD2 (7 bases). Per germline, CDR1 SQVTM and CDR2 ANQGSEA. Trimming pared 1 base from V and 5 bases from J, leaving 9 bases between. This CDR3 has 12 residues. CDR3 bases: TGCAGCGTTGAAGGGGGGGGCCACGAGCAGTACTTC. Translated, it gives CSVEGGGHEQYF.

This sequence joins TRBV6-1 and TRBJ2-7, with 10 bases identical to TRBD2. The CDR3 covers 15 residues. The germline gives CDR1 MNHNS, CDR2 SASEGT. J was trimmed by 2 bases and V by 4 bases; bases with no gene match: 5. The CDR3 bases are TGTGCCAGCAGTGTTGGACTAGCGGCCACCTACGAGCAGTACTTC. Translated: CASSVGLAATYEQYF.

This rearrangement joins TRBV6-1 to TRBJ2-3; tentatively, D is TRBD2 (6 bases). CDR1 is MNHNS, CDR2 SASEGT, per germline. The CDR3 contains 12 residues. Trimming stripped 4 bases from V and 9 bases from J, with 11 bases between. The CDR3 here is CASSVAGSTQYF. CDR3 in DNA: TGTGCCAGCAGTGTCGCGGGGAGCACGCAGTATTTT.

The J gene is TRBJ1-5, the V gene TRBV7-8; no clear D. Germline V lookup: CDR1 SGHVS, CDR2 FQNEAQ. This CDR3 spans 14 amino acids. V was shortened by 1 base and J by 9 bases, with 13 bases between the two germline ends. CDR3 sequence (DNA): TGTGCCAGCAGCTTAGTGCAGTCCGAGCGGCCCCAGCATTTT. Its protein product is CASSLVQSERPQHF.

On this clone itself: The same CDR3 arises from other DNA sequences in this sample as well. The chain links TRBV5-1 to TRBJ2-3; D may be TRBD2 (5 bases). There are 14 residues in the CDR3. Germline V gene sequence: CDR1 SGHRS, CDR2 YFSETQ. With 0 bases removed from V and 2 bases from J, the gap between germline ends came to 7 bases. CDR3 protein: CASSLGDYTDTQYF. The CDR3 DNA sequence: TGCGCCAGCAGCTTGGGTGACTACACAGATACGCAGTATTTT.

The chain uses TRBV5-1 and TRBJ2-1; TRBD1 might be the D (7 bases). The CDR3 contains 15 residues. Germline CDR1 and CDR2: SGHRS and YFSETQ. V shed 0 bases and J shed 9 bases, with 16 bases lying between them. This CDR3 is CASSLGETGTGEQFF. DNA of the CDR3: TGCGCCAGCAGCTTGGGGGAGACAGGGACTGGTGAGCAGTTCTTC.

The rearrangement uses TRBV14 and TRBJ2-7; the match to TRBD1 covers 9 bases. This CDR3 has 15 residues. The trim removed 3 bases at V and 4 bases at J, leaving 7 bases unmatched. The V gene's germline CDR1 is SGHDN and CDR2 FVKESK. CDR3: CASSQRDREKYEQYF. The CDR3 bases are TGTGCCAGCAGCCAGAGGGACAGGGAGAAGTACGAGCAGTACTTC.

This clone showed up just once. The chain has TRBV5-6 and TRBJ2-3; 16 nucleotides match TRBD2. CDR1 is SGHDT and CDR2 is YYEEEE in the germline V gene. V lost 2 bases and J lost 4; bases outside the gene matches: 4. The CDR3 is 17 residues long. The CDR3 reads CASSFTGTSGGADTQYF. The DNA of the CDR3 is TGTGCCAGCAGCTTTACCGGGACTAGCGGGGGGGCAGATACGCAGTATTTT.

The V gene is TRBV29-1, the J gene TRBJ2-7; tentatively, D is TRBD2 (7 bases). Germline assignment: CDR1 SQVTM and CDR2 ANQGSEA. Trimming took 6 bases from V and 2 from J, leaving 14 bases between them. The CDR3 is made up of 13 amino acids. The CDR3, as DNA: TGCAGCGTCCAGACGGGGGGCGCCTACGAGCAGTACTTC. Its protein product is CSVQTGGAYEQYF.

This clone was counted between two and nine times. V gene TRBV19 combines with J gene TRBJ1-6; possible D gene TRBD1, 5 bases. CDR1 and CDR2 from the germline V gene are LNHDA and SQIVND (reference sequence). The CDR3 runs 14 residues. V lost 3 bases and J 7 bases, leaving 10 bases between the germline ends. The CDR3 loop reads CASSIKGRNSPLHF. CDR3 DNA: TGTGCCAGTAGTATTAAGGGGCGGAATTCACCCCTCCACTTT.